The sequence of this T cell receptor (beta chain) was determined in a study of blood T cells in healthy people across ages. This CDR3 is built from 22 residues. The study drew donors from healthy Caucasian individuals in Russia aged roughly 6 to 90. The authors drew about 9.9 milliliters of peripheral blood from each donor. The use of a sample-barcoded 5' primer and a J-beta primer mix characterized a second PCR of 7 to 11 cycles. In TCRdb, the 5' RACE reads were re-called with MiXCR into one record per CDR3 protein. The sample has around 900,000 distinct CDR3 sequences, about 51% seen once. The receptor's source is a woman aged 60-75 years in good health. The sample was blood. This chain connects TRBV21-1 to TRBJ2-4; TRBD1, the D gene given by the table, was not confirmed from the DNA. TRBV21-1 is given as a pseudogene. CDR3 loop: CASRGSQGANGARATERNIQYF. DNA for the CDR3: TGTGCCAGCAGGGGAAGTCAGGGGGCAAACGGGGCTAGAGCAACAGAGAGAAACATTCAGTACTTC.